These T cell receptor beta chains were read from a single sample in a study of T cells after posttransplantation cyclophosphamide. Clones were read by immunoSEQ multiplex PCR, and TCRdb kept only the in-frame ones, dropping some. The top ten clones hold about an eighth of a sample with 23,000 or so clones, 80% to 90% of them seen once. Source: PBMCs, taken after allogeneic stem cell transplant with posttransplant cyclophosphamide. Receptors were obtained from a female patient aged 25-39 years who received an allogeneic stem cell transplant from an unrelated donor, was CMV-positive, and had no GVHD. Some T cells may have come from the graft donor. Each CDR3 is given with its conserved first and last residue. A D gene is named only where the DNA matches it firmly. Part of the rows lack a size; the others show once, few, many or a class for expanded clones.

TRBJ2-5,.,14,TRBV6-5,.,CASSRAGLTETQYF,TGTGCCAGCAGTCGCGCAGGGCTCACGGAGACCCAGTACTTC
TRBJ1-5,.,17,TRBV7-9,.,CASSFVTGSGTNQPQHF,TGTGCCAGCAGCTTTGTGACAGGATCGGGAACCAATCAGCCCCAGCATTTT
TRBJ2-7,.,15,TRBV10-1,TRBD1,CASSGTRGTVYEQYF,TGCGCCAGCAGTGGTACTAGGGGGACAGTCTACGAGCAGTACTTC
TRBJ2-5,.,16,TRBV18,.,CASSPFVAASQETQYF,TGTGCCAGCTCACCGTTCGTAGCGGCTAGCCAAGAGACCCAGTACTTC
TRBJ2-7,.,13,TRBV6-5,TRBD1,CASSRGQFYEQYF,TGTGCCAGCAGTCGGGGACAGTTCTACGAGCAGTACTTC
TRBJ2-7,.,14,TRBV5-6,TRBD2,CASSLGLALYEQYF,TGTGCCAGCAGCTTGGGACTAGCGTTGTACGAGCAGTACTTC
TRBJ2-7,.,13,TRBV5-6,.,CASRMEGTYEQYF,TGTGCCAGCAGGATGGAGGGTACCTACGAGCAGTACTTC
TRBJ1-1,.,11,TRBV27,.,CASSSGPEAFF,TGTGCCAGCAGTTCAGGTCCTGAAGCTTTCTTT
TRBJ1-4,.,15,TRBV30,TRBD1,CAWGADRGVEEKLFF,TGTGCCTGGGGAGCGGACAGGGGGGTTGAGGAAAAACTGTTTTTT
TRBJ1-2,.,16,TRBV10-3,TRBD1,CAISEAPDRANYGYTF,TGTGCCATCAGTGAGGCCCCCGACAGGGCCAACTATGGCTACACCTTC
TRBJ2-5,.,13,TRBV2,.,CASSIQFQETQYF,TGTGCCAGCAGTATACAGTTCCAAGAGACCCAGTACTTC
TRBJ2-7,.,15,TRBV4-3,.,CASSQEEGAPYEQYF,TGCGCCAGCAGCCAAGAGGAGGGAGCTCCCTACGAGCAGTACTTC
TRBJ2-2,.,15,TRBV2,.,CASSPRTSNTGELFF,TGTGCCAGCAGCCCGCGGACTTCGAACACCGGGGAGCTGTTTTTT
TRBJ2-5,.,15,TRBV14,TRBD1,CASRQDREGQETQYF,TGTGCCAGCAGGCAAGACAGGGAAGGCCAAGAGACCCAGTACTTC
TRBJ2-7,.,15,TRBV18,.,CASSPPNRGRGEQYF,TGTGCCAGCTCACCACCGAACAGGGGGAGGGGCGAGCAGTACTTC
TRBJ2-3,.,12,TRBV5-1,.,CASSFTGDTQYF,TGCGCCAGCAGCTTTACAGGTGATACGCAGTATTTT
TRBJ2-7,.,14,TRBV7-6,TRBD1,CASSLVARGSEQYF,TGTGCCAGCAGCTTAGTTGCCAGGGGGTCCGAGCAGTACTTC
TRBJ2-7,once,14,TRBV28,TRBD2,CASSLRGINYEQYF,TGTGCCAGCAGTTTGCGGGGGATAAACTACGAGCAGTACTTC
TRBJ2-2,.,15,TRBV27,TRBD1,CASGLRDRRTGELFF,TGTGCCAGCGGACTGAGGGACAGGAGAACCGGGGAGCTGTTTTTT
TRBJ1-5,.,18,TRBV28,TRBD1,CASSLWGTGDWRNQPQHF,TGTGCCAGCAGTTTATGGGGGACAGGGGATTGGAGGAATCAGCCCCAGCATTTT
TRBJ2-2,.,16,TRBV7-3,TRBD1,CASRKPGQMNTGELFF,TGTGCCAGCAGGAAACCGGGACAGATGAACACCGGGGAGCTGTTTTTT
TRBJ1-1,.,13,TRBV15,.,CATSSQTGLEAFF,TGTGCCACCAGCAGCCAAACAGGGCTTGAAGCTTTCTTT
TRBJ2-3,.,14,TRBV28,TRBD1,CASSRDSVTDTQYF,TGTGCCAGCAGCAGGGACAGTGTAACAGATACGCAGTATTTT
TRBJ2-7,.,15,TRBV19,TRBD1,CASSIDRGRSYEQYF,TGTGCCAGTAGTATAGACAGGGGGCGATCCTACGAGCAGTACTTC
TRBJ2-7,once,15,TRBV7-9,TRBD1,CASSFRDSRPYEQYF,TGTGCCAGCAGCTTCCGGGACAGCCGCCCCTACGAGCAGTACTTC
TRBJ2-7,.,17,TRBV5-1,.,CASSLQQVGARINEQYF,TGCGCCAGCAGCCTACAACAGGTGGGGGCGCGAATCAACGAGCAGTACTTC
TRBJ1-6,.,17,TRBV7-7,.,CASSYPRGWFYNSPLHF,TGTGCTAGCAGCTACCCAAGGGGTTGGTTCTATAATTCACCCCTCCACTTT
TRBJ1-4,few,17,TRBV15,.,CATSRGTGEVINEKLFF,TGTGCCACCAGCAGAGGAACGGGGGAAGTGATTAATGAAAAACTGTTTTTT
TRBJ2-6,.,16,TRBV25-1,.,CASSDGRAPWANVLTF,TGTGCCAGCAGTGACGGGCGGGCCCCGTGGGCCAACGTCCTGACTTTC
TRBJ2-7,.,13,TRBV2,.,CASSPGVSYEQYF,TGTGCCAGCAGCCCAGGGGTGTCCTACGAGCAGTACTTC
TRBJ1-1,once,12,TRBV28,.,CASSPFDTEAFF,TGTGCCAGCAGTCCCTTTGACACTGAAGCTTTCTTT
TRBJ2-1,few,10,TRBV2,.,CASIWLGVFF,TGTGCCAGCATTTGGCTAGGTGTGTTCTTC